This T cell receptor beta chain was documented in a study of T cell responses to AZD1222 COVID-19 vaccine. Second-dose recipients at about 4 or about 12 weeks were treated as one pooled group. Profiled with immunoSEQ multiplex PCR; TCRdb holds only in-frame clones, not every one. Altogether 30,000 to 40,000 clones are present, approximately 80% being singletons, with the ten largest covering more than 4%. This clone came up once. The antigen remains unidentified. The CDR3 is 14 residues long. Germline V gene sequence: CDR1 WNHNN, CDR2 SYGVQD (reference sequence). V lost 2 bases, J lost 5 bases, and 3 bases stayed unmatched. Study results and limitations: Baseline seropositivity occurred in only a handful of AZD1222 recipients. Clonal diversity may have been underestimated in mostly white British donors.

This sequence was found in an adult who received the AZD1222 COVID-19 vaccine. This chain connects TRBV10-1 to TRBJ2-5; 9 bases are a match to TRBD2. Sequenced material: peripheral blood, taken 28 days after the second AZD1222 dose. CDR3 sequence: CASSETGTSETQYF. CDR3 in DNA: TGCGCCAGCAGTGAGACCGGGACTAGCGAGACCCAGTACTTC.